Presented here are 3 T cell receptor beta chains from one specimen sequenced in a study of blood T cells in healthy people across ages. For the second PCR, which ran for roughly 6 to 12 cycles, a sample-barcoded 5' primer and a J-beta primer mix were used. TCRdb fed the 5' RACE reads into MiXCR, producing one record per CDR3 protein. This table holds more than 500,000 distinct CDR3 sequences, about 28% found once. The sample also formed part of further work on T cells of mothers and their children.

The sample comprised blood. The receptors shown here come from a boy aged 2 to 10 in good health.

V is TRBV3-1 and J is TRBJ2-5, with TRBD2 identical over 10 bases. J lost 1 base, V lost 8 bases, and 4 bases had no gene match. The CDR3 is 14 amino acids. Germline V CDR1 and CDR2: LGHDT, YNNKEL (reference sequence). This chain's CDR3 is CASGGLAAQETQYF. For the CDR3, the DNA is TGTGCCAGCGGAGGACTAGCGGCCCAAGAGACCCAGTACTTC.

This clonotype was seen a handful of times. V usage is TRBV7-2 and J usage is TRBJ2-3; D not resolved. Trimming took off 2 bases at V and 4 bases at J, with 10 bases between the two ends. The CDR3 runs 14 residues. Germline CDR1 and CDR2: SGHTA and FQGNSA. CDR3 nucleotides: TGTGCCAGCAGCTTATTTGAGACCCCAGATACGCAGTATTTT. This codes for CASSLFETPDTQYF.

This sequence joins TRBV25-1 and TRBJ1-2; a weak D match, TRBD1 (6 bases). Germline assignment: CDR1 MGHDK and CDR2 SYGVNS. The germline V and J ends were trimmed by 1 base and 5 bases, with 11 bases remaining between them. The CDR3 loop spans 14 amino acids. The CDR3 protein is CASSESGHPYGYTF. The CDR3 DNA is TGTGCCAGCAGTGAATCGGGACATCCTTATGGCTACACCTTC.